The entry that follows covers one T cell receptor beta chain sequence. These data originate in a study of blood T cell repertoires in COVID-19. About the research overall: Whether acute or convalescent, the COVID-19 samples came from the United States, Italy and Spain.

CDR1 and CDR2 from the germline V gene are LNHNV and YYDKDF (reference sequence). V gave up 1 base and J gave up 7 bases; unmatched junction bases: 9. The CDR3 totals 16 residues. Assay used: immunoSEQ multiplex PCR; TCRdb lists only in-frame clones, some missing. The sample has about 310,000 clones; around 87% are singletons. Seattle patient enrollment occurred during active infection, with longitudinal follow-up thereafter. This clonotype was sampled from a woman in her 40s with COVID-19, enrolled during active disease. The sequenced sample was peripheral blood. The chain is built from TRBV15 and TRBJ2-1; 8 bases line up with TRBD1. The CDR3 protein is CATSRGSGTGDNEQFF. For the CDR3, the DNA is TGTGCCACCAGCAGAGGTTCCGGGACAGGTGATAATGAGCAGTTCTTC.